The rows below give T cell receptor beta chains drawn from one sample of a study of T cell responses to AZD1222 COVID-19 vaccine. This table comes from immunoSEQ multiplex PCR, and its TCRdb copy is limited to in-frame clones, with some not included. The sample comprises about 96,000 clones, roughly nine tenths of which are singletons, and roughly 1.7% rests with the top ten. The starting material was peripheral blood, obtained on day 0 of AZD1222 vaccination. The receptors were sampled from an adult in good health. Both conserved end residues are part of each CDR3. D genes are given only for firm matches. Expanded clones are given a class, and other clones once, few, many or no size at all.

- TRBJ2-1 14 TRBV7-3 - CASSPSGTLNEQFF TGTGCCAGCAGCCCGTCCGGGACCCTCAATGAGCAGTTCTTC
- TRBJ2-7 15 TRBV7-9 - CASSPRLGTLNEQYF TGTGCCAGCAGCCCCCGTCTAGGGACCCTTAACGAGCAGTACTTC
TRBD2 TRBJ2-7 15 TRBV6-5 - CASILSGGASSEQYF TGTGCCAGCATCCTAAGCGGGGGGGCCTCCTCCGAGCAGTACTTC
- TRBJ1-1 18 TRBV4-1 - CASRSRELNLGGDTEAFF TGCGCCAGCAGATCCAGGGAACTAAATCTTGGGGGGGACACTGAAGCTTTCTTT
- TRBJ1-1 14 TRBV11-2 - CASSPGGGNTEAFF TGTGCCAGCAGCCCGGGCGGGGGAAACACTGAAGCTTTCTTT
TRBD1 TRBJ2-5 15 TRBV20-1 - CSASRDRGRLETQYF TGCAGTGCTAGTAGGGACAGGGGGCGCCTGGAGACCCAGTACTTC
- TRBJ1-1 16 TRBV5-1 - CASSLGRGLRNTEAFF TGCGCCAGCAGCTTGGGCAGGGGTTTGAGAAACACTGAAGCTTTCTTT
- TRBJ2-2 15 TRBV10-1 few CASSVTTANTGELFF TGCGCCAGCAGTGTAACCACAGCTAACACCGGGGAGCTGTTTTTT
- TRBJ2-1 14 TRBV13 - CASSLGAGLLEQFF TGTGCCAGCAGCTTAGGGGCGGGGTTGCTTGAGCAGTTCTTC
- TRBJ2-3 14 TRBV5-4 - CASSLAKGADTQYF TGTGCCAGCAGCTTGGCCAAGGGGGCAGATACGCAGTATTTT
TRBD2 TRBJ2-5 16 TRBV5-1 - CASSLVGGGASETQYF TGCGCCAGCAGCTTGGTTGGCGGGGGAGCCTCTGAGACCCAGTACTTC
- TRBJ2-7 14 TRBV7-9 once CASSRHQGPYEQYF TGTGCCAGCAGCCGGCATCAGGGACCTTACGAGCAGTACTTC